These 24 T cell receptor beta chains were sequenced from one sample in a study of blood T cell repertoires in COVID-19. Only in-frame clones appear in the TCRdb table, and some are missing; sequencing was by immunoSEQ multiplex PCR. The sample contains about 50,000 clones, around 87% of which appear only once. Sample: peripheral blood. All receptors come from a human donor in a cohort sampled during active COVID-19.

This rearrangement joins TRBV7-6 to TRBJ2-7; 13 nucleotides match TRBD2. Trimming removed 6 bases from V and 3 bases from J; junction bases left unmatched: 5. The CDR3 is 15 residues long. From germline, CDR1 is SGHVS and CDR2 FNYEAQ. CDR3 coding DNA: TGTGCCAGCAGTTCTGGACTAGCGGGAGTCTACGAGCAGTACTTC. Amino acids: CASSSGLAGVYEQYF.

The table lists this clone with a count of one. This chain uses TRBV11-2 with TRBJ2-1; D remains unclear. V was pared by 4 bases and J by 0 bases, with 7 bases between. The CDR3 sequence is 14 residues long. The germline V gene has CDR1 SGHAT and CDR2 FQNNGV. CDR3 in amino acids: CASSSPRSYNEQFF. In DNA form, the CDR3 reads TGTGCCAGCAGCTCCCCCCGCTCCTACAATGAGCAGTTCTTC.

Comments on this clone: This sample includes further DNA sequences coding for the same CDR3. J is TRBJ2-7 and V is TRBV2; D not resolved. Per the germline V gene, CDR1 is SNHLY and CDR2 is FYNNEI. This CDR3 has 11 residues. Trimming pared 4 bases from V and 3 bases from J, leaving 4 bases between. CDR3 sequence: CASSAGYEQYF. In DNA, the CDR3 is TGTGCCAGCAGTGCGGGCTACGAGCAGTACTTC.

With regard to this clone: An end of the junction does not agree with germline; a read error may underlie this. The chain employs TRBV3-1 (or the pseudogene TRBV3-2) and TRBJ1-1; D gene ambiguous. CDR3 length equals 13 residues. Per germline, CDR1 LGHDT and CDR2 YNNKEL (reference sequence). The CDR3 is CASSQVGGREAFF. The CDR3, as DNA: TGTGCCAGCAGTCAAGTGGGAGGGCGAGAAGCTTTCTTT.

The chain links TRBV7-2 to TRBJ2-7; TRBD2 matches at 9 bases. Germline V gives CDR1 SGHTA, CDR2 FQGNSA. This CDR3 comprises 13 residues. J lost 0 bases, V lost 6 bases, and 0 bases had no gene match. CDR3 protein: CASRLAGSYEQYF. The CDR3 DNA reads TGTGCCAGCAGACTAGCGGGCTCCTACGAGCAGTACTTC. The variable domain in full, completed from reference TRBV7-2 and TRBJ2-7, reads GAGVSQSPSNKVTEKGKDVELRCDPISGHTALYWYRQSLGQGLEFLIYFQGNSAPDKSGLPSDRFSAERTGGSVSTLTIQRTQQEDSAVYLCASRLAGSYEQYFGPGTRLTVT.

This clone was counted only a few times. V gene TRBV7-2 combines with J gene TRBJ2-7; 8 bases are a match to TRBD2. Trimming took 2 bases from V and 0 from J; bases not matched to a gene: 3. CDR1 and CDR2 from the germline V gene are SGHTA and FQGNSA. The CDR3 consists of 15 residues. The CDR3 nucleotides read TGTGCCAGCAGCTTAACAGGACTAGCCTCCTACGAGCAGTACTTC. Encoded protein: CASSLTGLASYEQYF. The full variable domain, its missing parts supplied by reference TRBV7-2 and TRBJ2-7, is GAGVSQSPSNKVTEKGKDVELRCDPISGHTALYWYRQSLGQGLEFLIYFQGNSAPDKSGLPSDRFSAERTGGSVSTLTIQRTQQEDSAVYLCASSLTGLASYEQYFGPGTRLTVT.

This clone has only a few counts. The V call is TRBV4-1, the J call TRBJ1-2; TRBD1 might be the D (5 bases). V lost 1 base, J lost 4 bases, and 13 bases lay in between. The CDR3 sequence is 15 residues long. The germline gives CDR1 MGHRA, CDR2 YSYEKL. Here the CDR3 reads CASSQARGAGYGYTF. In nucleotides, the CDR3 is TGCGCCAGCAGCCAAGCTAGGGGCGCAGGCTATGGCTACACCTTC.

Only one count was recorded for this clone. The chain recombines TRBV24-1 with TRBJ2-5, with D unclear. Between the trimmed V and J ends, which lost 1 base and 1 base, there was a span of 12 bases. The germline CDR1 and CDR2 sequences are KGHDR and SFDVKD. The CDR3 contains 16 residues. The DNA for the CDR3 is TGTGCCACCAGTGATTTAGGTGGTCAGGCCCAAGAGACCCAGTACTTC. This encodes CATSDLGGQAQETQYF.

The chain links TRBV3-1 (or the pseudogene TRBV3-2) to TRBJ2-6; D gene unclear. Germline V gene data show CDR1 as LGHDT and CDR2 as YNNKEL (reference sequence). Trimming stripped 3 bases from V and 4 bases from J, with 7 bases between. There are 14 residues in the CDR3. In DNA, the CDR3 is TGTGCCAGCAGCCAGAGCTCGGGGGCCAACGTCCTGACTTTC. This sequence encodes CASSQSSGANVLTF.

V gene TRBV9 combines with J gene TRBJ2-3; the D is unclear. Trimming took 0 bases from V and 0 from J, leaving 8 bases between them. This CDR3 is built from 15 residues. Germline CDR1 and CDR2: SGDLS and YYNGEE. The CDR3 sequence: CASSVDGSSTDTQYF. The CDR3 DNA is TGTGCCAGCAGCGTAGATGGCTCTAGCACAGATACGCAGTATTTT.

This rearrangement joins TRBV7-6 to TRBJ2-1; TRBD2 matches 8 bases. The CDR3 runs 16 residues. Germline CDR1 reads SGHVS; CDR2 reads FNYEAQ. The J segment lost 6 bases and the V segment lost 0 bases, leaving 7 bases of the junction unmatched. The CDR3: CASSLAGDGRANEQFF. The CDR3 coding sequence is TGTGCCAGCAGCTTAGCGGGGGACGGGAGGGCCAATGAGCAGTTCTTC. Together with reference TRBV7-6 and TRBJ2-1, the CDR3 gives the full variable domain: GAGVSQSPRYKVTKRGQDVALRCDPISGHVSLYWYRQALGQGPEFLTYFNYEAQQDKSGLPNDRFSAERPEGSISTLTIQRTEQRDSAMYRCASSLAGDGRANEQFFGPGTRLTVL.

This clone was counted once. V usage is TRBV30 and J usage is TRBJ2-6, with TRBD1 matching over 8 bases. The CDR3 loop spans 17 amino acids. Per the germline V gene, CDR1 is GTSNPN and CDR2 is SVGIG (reference sequence). With 8 bases clipped from V and 0 bases from J, the junction kept 12 bases outside the gene matches. The CDR3 DNA reads TGTGCCGCGCGTCGCGGACAGGGAGGCTCTGGGGCCAACGTCCTGACTTTC. It encodes CAARRGQGGSGANVLTF.

The chain combines TRBV7-9 with TRBJ2-7; D ambiguous. From germline, CDR1 is SEHNR and CDR2 FQNEAQ (reference sequence). V was pared by 5 bases and J by 0 bases, with 2 bases between. This CDR3 is 11 amino acids long. The CDR3 sequence: CASSHSYEQYF. CDR3 DNA sequence: TGTGCCAGCAGCCACTCCTACGAGCAGTACTTC.

This chain links TRBV5-4 with TRBJ2-7; no clear D. Germline assignment: CDR1 SGHNT and CDR2 YYREEE (reference sequence). The CDR3 covers 14 residues. Trimming removed 0 bases from V and 0 bases from J, with 7 bases in between. The CDR3 region is CASSLERSSYEQYF. CDR3 DNA sequence: TGTGCCAGCAGCTTGGAGAGGAGCTCCTACGAGCAGTACTTC. Full variable domain (remainder filled in from reference TRBV5-4 and TRBJ2-7): ETGVTQSPTHLIKTRGQQVTLRCSSQSGHNTVSWYQQALGQGPQFIFQYYREEENGRGNFPPRFSGLQFPNYSSELNVNALELDDSALYLCASSLERSSYEQYFGPGTRLTVT.

This chain links TRBV11-2 with TRBJ2-5; 8 positions match TRBD2. J lost 2 bases, V lost 0 bases, and 8 bases had no gene match. The CDR3 extends over 17 amino acids. Germline-derived CDR1 and CDR2 are SGHAT and FQNNGV. The chain's CDR3 is CASSLDIAAGVQETQYF. The CDR3 DNA reads as TGTGCCAGCAGCTTAGATATAGCAGCGGGAGTTCAAGAGACCCAGTACTTC. The full variable domain, completed using reference TRBV11-2 and TRBJ2-5, is EAGVAQSPRYKIIEKRQSVAFWCNPISGHATLYWYQQILGQGPKLLIQFQNNGVVDDSQLPKDRFSAERLKGVDSTLKIQPAKLEDSAVYLCASSLDIAAGVQETQYFGPGTRLLVL.

This clone was recorded a few times. The J gene is TRBJ2-7, the V gene TRBV3-1 (or the pseudogene TRBV3-2); 9 nucleotides match TRBD1. The CDR3 is 17 amino acids. Trimming took 4 bases from V and 5 from J; bases not matched to a gene: 15. Germline V gene lookup returns CDR1 LGHDT and CDR2 YNNKEL (reference sequence). Here the CDR3 reads CASSLEDLGTGYHEQYF. CDR3 in DNA: TGTGCCAGCAGCCTAGAGGATCTCGGGACAGGGTACCACGAGCAGTACTTC.

Only a few counts were recorded for this clone. This rearrangement joins TRBV3-1 (or the pseudogene TRBV3-2) to TRBJ2-1; TRBD1 matches at 7 bases. Unmatched junction bases numbered 18, after V lost 0 bases and J lost 7 bases. The CDR3 loop spans 19 amino acids. Per the germline V gene, CDR1 is LGHDT and CDR2 is YNNKEL (reference sequence). In DNA form, the CDR3 reads TGTGCCAGCAGCCAAGAACTCCTCCAACGACAGGGATTGTCTAATGAGCAGTTCTTC. This encodes CASSQELLQRQGLSNEQFF.

V is TRBV18 and J is TRBJ1-6, with 7 bases that match TRBD1. This CDR3 region has 14 residues. Trimming cost V 0 bases and J 10 bases; bases outside gene matches: 3. Germline V gene lookup returns CDR1 KGHSH and CDR2 LQKENI. This CDR3 is CASSPPRGRSPLHF. CDR3 nucleotide sequence: TGTGCCAGCTCACCACCGAGGGGGCGATCACCCCTCCACTTT.

This clone appeared a few times. This chain uses TRBV27 with TRBJ1-1; tentatively, D is TRBD1 (6 bases). Trimming removed 2 bases from V and 2 bases from J, with 9 bases in between. Germline CDR1 MNHEY, CDR2 SMNVEV (reference sequence). The length of the CDR3 is 14 residues. Written as DNA, the CDR3 is TGTGCCAGCAGTTTAGGACAGAGAAACACTGAAGCTTTCTTT. Its translation: CASSLGQRNTEAFF.

The chain couples TRBV4-1 to TRBJ2-7; 12 bases match TRBD1. Trimming cost V 0 bases and J 3 bases; bases outside gene matches: 6. This CDR3 region has 17 residues. Germline V gives CDR1 MGHRA, CDR2 YSYEKL. CDR3 in DNA: TGCGCCAGCAGCCAAGAGGGGGGGACAGGGGGCAACTACGAGCAGTACTTC. It is translated as CASSQEGGTGGNYEQYF.

CDR3 sequence reads: CASSGWGPVGQETQYF. CDR3 DNA: TGTGCCAGCAGCGGATGGGGGCCCGTCGGCCAAGAGACCCAGTACTTC. The chain employs TRBV9 and TRBJ2-5; possibly TRBD1 for D (6 bases). Germline CDR1 and CDR2: SGDLS and YYNGEE. V dropped 3 bases and J dropped 1 base, with 16 bases sitting between them. This CDR3 has 16 amino acids.

This clone was found once. The chain carries TRBV2 and TRBJ1-1; perhaps TRBD1 as D (6 bases). The CDR3 consists of 14 residues. V lost 5 bases, J lost 4 bases, and 14 bases lay in between. The V gene's germline CDR1 is SNHLY and CDR2 FYNNEI. For the CDR3, the DNA is TGTGCCAGCAGTTCCACAGGGCAGGTCACTGAAGCTTTCTTT. The encoded protein is CASSSTGQVTEAFF.

This clone was seen just once. The J gene is TRBJ1-2, the V gene TRBV27; 12 nucleotides line up with TRBD1. CDR3 length equals 14 residues. V trimming: 4 bases; J trimming: 8 bases; junction bases outside the gene matches: 5. CDR1 and CDR2 from the germline V gene are MNHEY and SMNVEV (reference sequence). The DNA for the CDR3 is TGTGCCAGCAGTTGGGGACAGGGGGCCTGGGGCTACACCTTC. It is translated as CASSWGQGAWGYTF.

The rearrangement uses TRBV27 and TRBJ2-1; 9 bases agree with TRBD1. CDR3 length equals 16 residues. Germline CDR1 and CDR2: MNHEY and SMNVEV (reference sequence). Germline trimming cut 5 bases from V and 3 bases from J; bases unmatched to any gene: 8. CDR3 in amino acids: CASSVDRGWGYNEQFF. DNA of the CDR3: TGTGCCAGCAGTGTGGACAGGGGTTGGGGCTACAATGAGCAGTTCTTC.